A single sample is the source of the 20 T cell receptor beta chains below, sequenced in a study of CD8 T cells in Susac syndrome. The RNA input was roughly 0.45 to 1 ug, and it was reverse transcribed with random hexamers. A single record per CDR3 protein comes from TCRdb applying MiXCR to the immunoSEQ multiplex PCR reads. The profile shows some 140,000 distinct CDR3 sequences, 95% of them singletons. Sequenced input: CD8+ T cells from PBMCs. These receptor sequences come from a human donor with Susac syndrome.

This rearrangement joins TRBV25-1 to TRBJ2-5; D is uncertain. CDR3 length equals 13 residues. The ends were cut back, 5 bases at V and 0 bases at J, with 7 bases in the middle. CDR1 is MGHDK and CDR2 is SYGVNS in the germline V gene. DNA for the CDR3: TGTGCCAGCAGTAGCGCCGACCAAGAGACCCAGTACTTC. The encoded protein is CASSSADQETQYF.

The chain couples TRBV29-1 to TRBJ1-2, with D possibly matching TRBD1 (5 bases). Germline CDR1 is SQVTM and CDR2 is ANQGSEA. This CDR3 has 14 residues. The ends were cut back, 3 bases at V and 4 bases at J, with 15 bases in the middle. CDR3 sequence reads: CSVEIVGAGYGYTF. The CDR3 DNA sequence: TGCAGCGTTGAGATCGTAGGGGCTGGCTATGGCTACACCTTC.

The chain joins TRBV6-1 to TRBJ2-3; 8 bases line up with TRBD2. V gave up 5 bases and J gave up 4 bases; unmatched junction bases: 11. The germline V gene has CDR1 MNHNS and CDR2 SASEGT. The CDR3 spans 16 residues. CDR3 loop: CASSIISGKEADTQYF. The CDR3 nucleotides read TGTGCCAGCAGTATTATTAGCGGGAAGGAAGCAGATACGCAGTATTTT.

With respect to this clonotype: Germline is not matched at one junction end, which may reflect a read error. As DNA, the CDR3 is TGTGCTAGCAGCTTATGGACTAGCGGGTTTAATGAGCAGTTCTTC. As protein: CASSLWTSGFNEQFF. This chain links TRBV7-7 with TRBJ2-1; 11 nucleotides line up with TRBD2. Looked up from germline, CDR1 is SSHAT and CDR2 is FNYEAQ (reference sequence). The length of the CDR3 is 15 residues.

V and J are TRBV6-2 or TRBV6-3 and TRBJ2-3; 9 bases fit TRBD2. The length of the CDR3 is 16 residues. The germline CDR1 and CDR2 sequences are MNHEY and SVGEGT. V lost 0 bases to trimming and J lost 3 bases; unmatched junction nucleotides: 4. This CDR3 is CASSYSPSGITDTQYF. The DNA for the CDR3 is TGTGCCAGCAGTTACTCGCCTAGCGGGATAACAGATACGCAGTATTTT.

This chain connects TRBV5-4 to TRBJ2-5; 9 bases are a match to TRBD2. The V gene end was trimmed by 4 bases and the J gene end by 3 bases; junction bases not matched to a gene: 13. Germline V gene sequence: CDR1 SGHNT, CDR2 YYREEE (reference sequence). The CDR3 contains 17 residues. Here the CDR3 reads CASSPGWKRGAEETQYF. The CDR3 nucleotides read TGTGCCAGCAGCCCCGGGTGGAAGCGGGGGGCTGAAGAGACCCAGTACTTC.

The chain is built from TRBV13 and TRBJ2-2; D gene ambiguous. The CDR3 is 14 residues long. V was clipped by 4 bases and J by 6 bases, with 12 bases between them. Germline CDR1 reads PRHDT; CDR2 reads FYEKMQ (reference sequence). DNA for the CDR3: TGTGCCAGCAGCTCCCGTGGGTTGGCCGGGGAGCTGTTTTTT. It is translated as CASSSRGLAGELFF.

CDR3 sequence: CASSQDTLVDEQFF. The CDR3 DNA follows: TGTGCCAGCAGCCAAGATACCCTGGTCGATGAGCAGTTCTTC. The chain has TRBV4-2 and TRBJ2-1; D remains unclear. The CDR3 length is 14 residues. Germline loops: CDR1 LGHNA, CDR2 YNFKEQ. The V end was cut by 0 bases, the J end by 8 bases, with 11 bases between.

This clonotype is a singleton in its sample. The chain uses TRBV18 and TRBJ2-1; 8 nucleotides match TRBD2. The CDR3 is made up of 16 amino acids. Germline V gene data show CDR1 as KGHSH and CDR2 as LQKENI. The trim removed 3 bases at V and 7 bases at J, leaving 11 bases unmatched. In DNA, the CDR3 is TGTGCCAGCTCACCCCTTGAAGCGGGAGTGGGAAATGAGCAGTTCTTC. Translation gives CASSPLEAGVGNEQFF.

This sequence joins TRBV27 and TRBJ1-5; the D gene is possibly TRBD1 (6 bases). V lost 3 bases, J lost 6 bases, and 15 bases lay in between. The CDR3 has 15 amino acids. The germline V gene has CDR1 MNHEY and CDR2 SMNVEV (reference sequence). The CDR3 loop reads CASSFLGQSGQPQHF. The CDR3 coding sequence is TGTGCCAGCAGTTTTCTTGGACAGTCCGGTCAGCCCCAGCATTTT.

The chain combines TRBV7-9 with TRBJ2-1; possible D gene TRBD2, 6 bases. The length of the CDR3 is 16 residues. Germline CDR1 SEHNR, CDR2 FQNEAQ (reference sequence). V lost 5 bases, J lost 7 bases, and 21 bases lay in between. In nucleotides, the CDR3 is TGTGCCAGCAGCCGCGTGGCCGGGAGTGGTTCGAATGAGCAGTTCTTC. It translates to CASSRVAGSGSNEQFF.

The chain joins TRBV3-1 to TRBJ1-2; D gene ambiguous. V gave up 5 bases and J gave up 1 base, with 14 bases separating them. Germline V gives CDR1 LGHDT, CDR2 YNNKEL (reference sequence). CDR3 length: 15 residues. DNA for the CDR3: TGTGCCAGCAGCTACACTCAAACCCTTAACTATGGCTACACCTTC. Translation gives CASSYTQTLNYGYTF.

This sequence joins TRBV5-4 and TRBJ2-2, with a possible D match to TRBD1 (6 bases). The germline V and J ends were trimmed by 3 bases and 7 bases, with 10 bases remaining between them. This CDR3 is 13 amino acids long. Looked up from germline, CDR1 is SGHNT and CDR2 is YYREEE (reference sequence). The CDR3 nucleotides are TGTGCCAGCAGCTCACAGGGTGGCGGGGAGCTGTTTTTT. Its protein is CASSSQGGGELFF.

This clonotype appeared a few times. V gene TRBV12-3 or TRBV12-4 combines with J gene TRBJ2-7, with 12 bases identical to TRBD2. After removal of 5 bases from V and 1 base from J, the junction contained 3 bases not matched to a gene. The CDR3 covers 15 residues. As DNA, the CDR3 is TGTGCCAGCAGTCTGACTAGCGGGAGATCCTACGAGCAGTACTTC. Protein: CASSLTSGRSYEQYF.

The V and J genes are TRBV10-2 and TRBJ2-7; TRBD1 is a possible D gene (5 bases). The CDR3 sequence is 12 residues long. V lost 8 bases, J lost 0 bases, and 8 bases lay in between. The germline CDR1 and CDR2 sequences are WSHSY and SAAADI. This chain's CDR3 is CASLDSSYEQYF. CDR3 sequence (DNA): TGCGCCAGCCTCGACAGCTCCTACGAGCAGTACTTC.

This chain uses TRBV20-1 with TRBJ2-7; D is uncertain. Germline V gene lookup returns CDR1 DFQATT and CDR2 SNEGSKA (reference sequence). The ends were cut back, 1 base at V and 2 bases at J, with 12 bases in the middle. The CDR3 contains 14 residues. CDR3 sequence (DNA): TGCAGTGCTAGAGGTAACGACGGCCCCTACGAGCAGTACTTC. Translated: CSARGNDGPYEQYF.

The chain employs TRBV27 and TRBJ2-7; either TRBD1 or TRBD2 may supply D (6 bases each). This CDR3 region has 15 residues. V was cut by 8 bases and J by 5 bases, with 22 bases left in between. Germline V gene sequence: CDR1 MNHEY, CDR2 SMNVEV (reference sequence). The CDR3 bases are TGTGCCAGCGCTCTTGGGGGGCCGATTTATGACGAGCAGTACTTC. Protein product: CASALGGPIYDEQYF.

The gene calls are TRBV7-9 and TRBJ2-1; a possible D gene is TRBD1 (6 bases). The V gene lost 6 bases and the J gene lost 9 bases, with 12 bases spanning the gap. The CDR3 has 12 amino acids. Germline V gene data show CDR1 as SEHNR and CDR2 as FQNEAQ (reference sequence). The CDR3 is CASSSGTTEQFF. CDR3 nucleotides: TGTGCCAGCAGTTCCGGGACAACTGAGCAGTTCTTC.

The gene calls are TRBV28 and TRBJ2-7, with a possible D match to TRBD1 (6 bases). Trimming removed 4 bases from V and 2 bases from J, with 12 bases in between. The CDR3 runs to 14 residues. Germline CDR1 and CDR2: MDHEN and SYDVKM. The CDR3 loop is CASSSGVRTYEQYF. In DNA, the CDR3 is TGTGCCAGCAGTTCAGGGGTGCGTACCTACGAGCAGTACTTC.

This clonotype has more than one count but fewer than ten. V usage is TRBV7-6 and J usage is TRBJ2-7; D is unclear. Germline V gene lookup returns CDR1 SGHVS and CDR2 FNYEAQ. The CDR3 runs 11 residues. The V end lost 4 bases, the J end lost 7 bases, and 8 bases lay between the germline ends. CDR3 loop: CASSSDGEQYF. DNA for the CDR3: TGTGCCAGCAGCTCGGACGGGGAGCAGTACTTC.